What follows is one TCR beta chain and its context. Its antigen is still unknown. The data were produced by immunoSEQ multiplex PCR, yet TCRdb's version contains in-frame clones alone and is incomplete. The sample has around 180,000 clones; 75% to 90% are singletons. This entry comes from a study of T cell responses to AZD1222 COVID-19 vaccine. General observations from the study: Compared with day 0, the breadth and depth of the Spike-specific TCR repertoire rose significantly after two doses of AZD1222. Repertoire sampling occurred only after the peak T cell response.

The sequencing used peripheral blood, collected on day 0 of AZD1222 vaccination. The clonotype originates from an adult in good health.

The CDR3 loop is CASSPGTGFSPLHF. CDR3 DNA: TGTGCCAGCAGTCCGGGGACAGGGTTCTCACCCCTCCACTTT. The chain is built from TRBV27 and TRBJ1-6; 9 nucleotides align to TRBD1. Germline lookup yields CDR1 MNHEY and CDR2 SMNVEV (reference sequence). The V segment lost 5 bases and the J segment 10 bases; nucleotides outside the gene matches: 6. The CDR3 has 14 residues.